Shown below are 5 T cell receptor beta chains from a single sample sequenced in a study of preoperative IRX-2 immunotherapy in early breast cancer. Repertoires were generated with immunoSEQ multiplex PCR, while TCRdb's copy carries only in-frame clones and drops some. The repertoire holds roughly 43,000 clones, with roughly 95% as singletons. Treatment of the sample: preoperative locoregional IRX-2 cytokine immunotherapy. The specimen was tumor tissue, collected after IRX-2 immunotherapy. The receptors come from a human donor with breast cancer.

CDR3 bases: TGTGCCAGTAGGACTAGCGGGACCTACGAGCAGTACTTC. It translates to CASRTSGTYEQYF. This rearrangement joins TRBV19 to TRBJ2-7, with 11 bases aligning to TRBD2. With V trimmed by 6 bases and J by 2 bases, 0 bases remained unmatched. The CDR3 runs 13 residues. Germline CDR1 and CDR2: LNHDA and SQIVND (reference sequence).

CDR3 amino acids: CASSQEAGTFSGNTIYF. The CDR3 DNA follows: TGTGCCAGCAGCCAAGAAGCTGGGACATTCTCTGGAAACACCATATATTTT. The gene calls are TRBV4-2 and TRBJ1-3, with D maybe TRBD1 (6 bases). CDR1 is LGHNA, CDR2 YNFKEQ, per germline. V gave up 0 bases and J gave up 0 bases, with 12 bases separating them. This CDR3 comprises 17 residues.

This chain's CDR3 is CASSRDWLGPYNEQFF. CDR3 coding DNA: TGTGCCAGCAGCCGAGACTGGCTCGGCCCCTACAATGAGCAGTTCTTC. V usage is TRBV5-6 and J usage is TRBJ2-1; D ambiguous. The CDR3 extends over 16 amino acids. V gave up 4 bases and J gave up 2 bases, with 16 bases separating them. Germline CDR1 SGHDT, CDR2 YYEEEE.

The J gene is TRBJ2-7, the V gene TRBV4-2, with 11 bases lining up with TRBD2. V lost 1 base and J lost 1; bases outside the gene matches: 3. The germline V gene has CDR1 LGHNA and CDR2 YNFKEQ. The CDR3 consists of 16 residues. CDR3: CASSQGASGGSYEQYF. CDR3 nucleotide sequence: TGTGCCAGCAGCCAAGGAGCTAGCGGGGGGTCCTACGAGCAGTACTTC.

The chain joins TRBV28 to TRBJ2-5; 7 nucleotides align to TRBD1. Losses at the gene ends were 6 bases for V and 3 bases for J; bases not matched to a gene: 10. Germline V CDR1 and CDR2: MDHEN, SYDVKM. CDR3 length: 15 amino acids. The CDR3 loop reads CASSTAGTAKETQYF. The CDR3 coding sequence is TGTGCCAGCAGCACCGCCGGGACAGCTAAAGAGACCCAGTACTTC.